The next 22 T cell receptor beta chains were all read from a single sample in a study of blood T cells in healthy people across ages. Primed by a sample-barcoded 5' primer and a J-beta primer mix, a second PCR proceeded for 7 to 11 cycles. TCRdb fed the 5' RACE reads into MiXCR, producing one record per CDR3 protein. The sample contains about 580,000 distinct CDR3 sequences, roughly 48% of which appear only once. The sample comprised blood. All receptors derive from a man aged 80 or over in good health.

This chain connects TRBV7-9 to TRBJ1-2; 9 positions agree with TRBD1. V lost 6 bases to trimming and J lost 4 bases; unmatched junction nucleotides: 9. Germline V gene lookup returns CDR1 SEHNR and CDR2 FQNEAQ (reference sequence). This CDR3 region has 15 residues. CDR3 sequence: CASRPGQGLGYGYTF. The DNA of the CDR3 is TGTGCCAGCAGGCCTGGACAGGGGCTGGGCTATGGCTACACCTTC.

V gene TRBV7-2 combines with J gene TRBJ2-5; 7 bases match TRBD1. The J segment lost 7 bases and the V segment lost 5 bases, leaving 13 bases of the junction unmatched. This CDR3 has 15 amino acids. The germline gives CDR1 SGHTA, CDR2 FQGNSA. The CDR3 bases are TGTGCCAGCAGCATTATGGACAGGCCCTGGGGGACCCAGTACTTC. Translating it yields CASSIMDRPWGTQYF.

The chain links TRBV7-2 to TRBJ2-7; D is unclear. Trimming took off 5 bases at V and 5 bases at J, with 13 bases between the two ends. Germline CDR1 is SGHTA and CDR2 is FQGNSA. This CDR3 region has 13 residues. In nucleotides, the CDR3 is TGTGCCAGCAGCAGCCGGGCTGGGGACGAGCAGTACTTC. Amino acids: CASSSRAGDEQYF.

V usage is TRBV20-1 and J usage is TRBJ2-3; D is perhaps TRBD2 (6 bases). Germline CDR1 and CDR2: DFQATT and SNEGSKA (reference sequence). The CDR3 sequence is 15 residues long. Between the trimmed V and J ends, which lost 5 bases and 0 bases, there was a span of 15 bases. The CDR3 spells CSARSGTESTDTQYF. CDR3 sequence (DNA): TGCAGTGCTCGGTCTGGGACTGAAAGCACAGATACGCAGTATTTT.

The rearrangement uses TRBV6-5 and TRBJ2-1; a weak D match, TRBD2 (5 bases). The CDR3 runs 12 residues. V was trimmed by 10 bases and J by 14 bases, leaving 21 bases between them. From germline, CDR1 is MNHEY and CDR2 SVGAGI. CDR3 loop: CAISRARTGEFF. The CDR3 DNA sequence: TGTGCCATATCTCGAGCTCGCACCGGGGAGTTCTTC.

This chain joins TRBV10-3 and TRBJ2-7; the match to TRBD1 covers 11 bases. The CDR3 covers 14 residues. The ends lost 6 bases at V and 4 bases at J; junction bases unmatched: 5. Germline assignment: CDR1 ENHRY and CDR2 SYGVKD. CDR3 sequence: CAIRGGTGGYEQYF. The CDR3 DNA sequence: TGTGCCATCAGGGGGGGGACAGGGGGATACGAGCAGTACTTC.

The rearrangement uses TRBV29-1 and TRBJ2-3; D is ambiguous. Trimming removed 1 base at V and 3 bases at J, with 11 bases between. The CDR3 spans 14 residues. Germline CDR1 reads SQVTM; CDR2 reads ANQGSEA. The CDR3 region has the DNA TGCAGCGTTGAAGCAAAAGAGAGTACAGATACGCAGTATTTT. It translates to CSVEAKESTDTQYF.

This clonotype was counted at least ten times. The chain recombines TRBV9 with TRBJ2-1; D unclear. This CDR3 region has 16 residues. V shed 3 bases and J shed 0 bases, with 13 bases lying between them. Germline-derived CDR1 and CDR2 are SGDLS and YYNGEE. Written as DNA, the CDR3 is TGTGCCAGCAGCGGACAAACAAGTCGCTCCTACAATGAGCAGTTCTTC. Its translation is CASSGQTSRSYNEQFF.

This clonotype was seen many times. This chain uses TRBV6-5 with TRBJ2-6; no reliable D call. From germline, CDR1 is MNHEY and CDR2 SVGAGI. Trimming stripped 5 bases from V and 0 bases from J, with 8 bases between. This CDR3 comprises 15 residues. The CDR3 region is CASSPQLSGANVLTF. CDR3 bases: TGTGCCAGCAGTCCCCAGCTCTCTGGGGCCAACGTCCTGACTTTC.

The chain combines TRBV3-1 with TRBJ2-5, with D perhaps TRBD1 or TRBD2 (5 bases each). The CDR3 extends over 16 amino acids. Trimming stripped 3 bases from V and 1 base from J, with 15 bases between. Germline V gene data show CDR1 as LGHDT and CDR2 as YNNKEL (reference sequence). The CDR3 nucleotides read TGTGCCAGCAGCCACCTCCTACCGGGACGCCAAGAGACCCAGTACTTC. Translated, it gives CASSHLLPGRQETQYF.

The chain employs TRBV20-1 and TRBJ2-1; 11 nucleotides agree with TRBD2. Germline-derived CDR1 and CDR2 are DFQATT and SNEGSKA (reference sequence). There are 15 residues in the CDR3. J lost 4 bases, V lost 6 bases, and 8 bases had no gene match. The CDR3: CSAAQGLAEYNEQFF. Here the CDR3 DNA reads TGCAGTGCCGCGCAGGGACTAGCGGAATACAATGAGCAGTTCTTC.

V is TRBV20-1 and J is TRBJ1-1, with D hard to call. Trimming cost V 1 base and J 4 bases, with 7 bases left between them. Germline CDR1 DFQATT, CDR2 SNEGSKA (reference sequence). CDR3 length: 12 amino acids. The CDR3 region is CSARVGSTEAFF. CDR3 nucleotides: TGCAGTGCTAGAGTAGGGAGCACTGAAGCTTTCTTT.

The chain has TRBV9 and TRBJ2-3; D possibly corresponds to TRBD2 (6 bases). Germline lookup yields CDR1 SGDLS and CDR2 YYNGEE. CDR3 length equals 15 residues. V was cut by 0 bases and J by 3 bases, with 11 bases left in between. The CDR3 nucleotides read TGTGCCAGCAGCGTAGGCGGGATAGTGACAGATACGCAGTATTTT. Its translation is CASSVGGIVTDTQYF.

The chain uses TRBV29-1 and TRBJ2-5, with a weak D call TRBD1 (5 bases). V lost 4 bases and J 1 base, leaving 7 bases between the germline ends. The CDR3 contains 12 residues. CDR1 is SQVTM, CDR2 ANQGSEA, per germline. In nucleotides, the CDR3 is TGCAGCGTTGCTACAGGCCAAGAGACCCAGTACTTC. Protein: CSVATGQETQYF. The full variable domain, completed using reference TRBV29-1 and TRBJ2-5, is SAVISQKPSRDICQRGTSLTIQCQVDSQVTMMFWYRQQPGQSLTLIATANQGSEATYESGFVIDKFPISRPNLTFSTLTVSNMSPEDSSIYLCSVATGQETQYFGPGTRLLVL.

This clonotype was detected once. The chain links TRBV20-1 to TRBJ1-5; D unresolved. CDR1 is DFQATT and CDR2 is SNEGSKA in the germline V gene (reference sequence). The CDR3 is made up of 12 amino acids. The germline V and J ends were trimmed by 3 bases and 4 bases, with 7 bases remaining between them. The CDR3 is CSARHSNQPQHF. The DNA for the CDR3 is TGCAGTGCTAGGCACAGTAATCAGCCCCAGCATTTT.

This chain uses TRBV9 with TRBJ1-4, with 7 positions matching TRBD1. There are 15 residues in the CDR3. V dropped 3 bases and J dropped 8; count of bases not matched to a gene: 10. Germline values: CDR1 SGDLS, CDR2 YYNGEE. The CDR3 protein is CASSAAGQPVEKLFF. In DNA form, the CDR3 reads TGTGCCAGCAGCGCGGCGGGACAGCCTGTCGAAAAACTGTTTTTT.

CDR3 sequence reads: CSARAVTGNTIYF. The CDR3 bases are TGCAGTGCTAGGGCGGTTACTGGAAACACCATATATTTT. The chain employs TRBV20-1 and TRBJ1-3; the D is unclear. V lost 3 bases and J 2 bases, leaving 8 bases between the germline ends. Per germline, CDR1 DFQATT and CDR2 SNEGSKA (reference sequence). CDR3 size: 13 residues.

This rearrangement joins TRBV30 to TRBJ2-7; 13 bases align to TRBD2. The CDR3 covers 16 residues. V lost 2 bases, J lost 7 bases, and 11 bases stayed unmatched. Germline V lookup: CDR1 GTSNPN, CDR2 SVGIG (reference sequence). The CDR3 DNA reads as TGTGCCTGGAGTACCGAGACTAGCGGGAGGCCTCGGGAGCAGTACTTC. Amino acids: CAWSTETSGRPREQYF.

The chain joins TRBV2 to TRBJ2-3, with a possible D match to TRBD2 (6 bases). The V gene's germline CDR1 is SNHLY and CDR2 FYNNEI. This CDR3 contains 16 residues. V lost 5 bases, J lost 0 bases, and 15 bases lay in between. The CDR3 here is CASSRPAGTSTDTQYF. The CDR3 DNA sequence: TGTGCCAGCAGTAGGCCAGCGGGTACTAGCACAGATACGCAGTATTTT.

This clonotype turned up a few times. The chain combines TRBV7-2 with TRBJ2-3; TRBD2 matches at 7 bases. The germline V gene has CDR1 SGHTA and CDR2 FQGNSA. V lost 5 bases, J lost 4 bases, and 9 bases stayed unmatched. CDR3 length equals 15 residues. CDR3 sequence reads: CASSLGRERSDTQYF. The CDR3 region has the DNA TGTGCCAGCAGCCTCGGGCGGGAGAGGTCAGATACGCAGTATTTT.

A word on this clonotype: A read error may account for a junction end that differs from germline. This sequence joins TRBV4-3 and TRBJ2-3, with unresolved D. Germline V CDR1 and CDR2: LGHNA, YSLEER. This CDR3 has 16 amino acids. CDR3 in DNA: TGCGCCAACAGCCAAGAGACGGCAGTGGGCACAGATACGCAGTATTTT. Its translation is CANSQETAVGTDTQYF.

V usage is TRBV7-8 and J usage is TRBJ1-5, with no clear D. This CDR3 has 18 residues. Germline loops: CDR1 SGHVS, CDR2 FQNEAQ. Trimming shortened V by 5 bases and J by 0 bases, and 20 bases separated the two germline ends. As DNA, the CDR3 is TGTGCCAGCAGCCTCGGACCGGACGGGGAATATAGCAATCAGCCCCAGCATTTT. Residues: CASSLGPDGEYSNQPQHF.